These 32 T cell receptor beta chains were all obtained from the same sample, sequenced in a study of blood T cell repertoires in COVID-19. Using immunoSEQ multiplex PCR, the repertoire was profiled, and TCRdb retains in-frame clones only, with some absent. The data contain 150,000 to 200,000 clones, around 83% of them singletons. Source material: peripheral blood. Source of these receptors: a woman in her 70s with COVID-19, enrolled during active disease.

This clone has only a few counts. CDR3 bases: TGTGCCAGCAGCCAAGCAAACCTCAGGGAGACCCAGTACTTC. Encoded protein: CASSQANLRETQYF. The chain is built from TRBV3-1 (or the pseudogene TRBV3-2) and TRBJ2-5; no clear D gene. V lost 1 base to trimming and J lost 5 bases, with 11 bases between them. This CDR3 comprises 14 residues. In germline, CDR1 is LGHDT, CDR2 YNNKEL (reference sequence).

This clone was counted between two and nine times. V gene TRBV9 combines with J gene TRBJ2-2; no definite D call. CDR3 length: 13 amino acids. CDR1 is SGDLS, CDR2 YYNGEE, per germline. V lost 3 bases to trimming and J lost 5 bases, with 8 bases between them. CDR3 DNA sequence: TGTGCCAGCAGCGCCCTCTCTACCGGGGAGCTGTTTTTT. This translates into CASSALSTGELFF.

V and J are TRBV18 and TRBJ1-1; 7 bases agree with TRBD1. Trimming cost V 8 bases and J 1 base; bases outside gene matches: 7. Germline loops: CDR1 KGHSH, CDR2 LQKENI. The CDR3 is 14 residues long. The CDR3 DNA is TGTGCCAGCACTAAGGGACAGACGAACACTGAAGCTTTCTTT. Amino acids: CASTKGQTNTEAFF.

The genes are TRBV27 and TRBJ2-3; 9 positions match TRBD2. This CDR3 is 14 amino acids long. Trimming cost V 6 bases and J 4 bases; bases outside gene matches: 5. Germline CDR1 MNHEY, CDR2 SMNVEV (reference sequence). CDR3 nucleotides: TGTGCCAGCAGCGTGACTAGCGGTTCAGATACGCAGTATTTT. Translation: CASSVTSGSDTQYF.

This clone was found once. Here the CDR3 reads CASSKGLPGGVPDTQYF. CDR3 DNA sequence: TGCGCCAGCAGCAAAGGACTACCCGGGGGTGTACCAGATACGCAGTATTTT. This chain joins TRBV5-1 and TRBJ2-3; the D gene is possibly TRBD2 (6 bases). CDR1 SGHRS and CDR2 YFSETQ come from the germline V gene. V shed 4 bases and J shed 4 bases, with 22 bases lying between them. The CDR3 sequence is 17 residues long.

Only one count was recorded for this clone. The chain recombines TRBV21-1 with TRBJ1-6. TRBV21-1 is listed as a pseudogene. The length of the CDR3 is 17 residues. CDR3 loop: CASSHEAALDFYITLHF. The CDR3 DNA reads TGTGCCAGCAGCCACGAGGCCGCCCTCGATTTTTATATCACCCTCCACTTT.

The chain is built from TRBV5-4 and TRBJ2-7; 7 positions match TRBD1. J lost 0 bases, V lost 4 bases, and 7 bases had no gene match. CDR1 is SGHNT and CDR2 is YYREEE in the germline V gene (reference sequence). This CDR3 spans 15 amino acids. The CDR3 loop reads CASSTTGLGSYEQYF. Written as DNA, the CDR3 is TGTGCCAGCAGCACGACAGGGCTGGGCTCCTACGAGCAGTACTTC.

The CDR3 loop reads CATTGPNTEAFF. In DNA form, the CDR3 reads TGTGCCACGACAGGACCGAACACTGAAGCTTTCTTT. The gene calls are TRBV24-1 and TRBJ1-1; TRBD1 might be the D (6 bases). The length of the CDR3 is 12 residues. CDR1 is KGHDR, CDR2 SFDVKD, per germline. The ends were cut back, 10 bases at V and 1 base at J, with 9 bases in the middle.

The chain carries TRBV11-2 and TRBJ2-2; D perhaps matches TRBD1 (6 bases). V gave up 0 bases and J gave up 5 bases, with 13 bases separating them. The CDR3 is 16 amino acids. CDR1 is SGHAT, CDR2 FQNNGV, per germline. The CDR3, as DNA: TGTGCCAGCAGCTTAGAGCTCAGGACAGAGACCGGGGAGCTGTTTTTT. Amino acids: CASSLELRTETGELFF.

This clone was recorded once. V gene TRBV5-1 combines with J gene TRBJ2-3; tentatively, D is TRBD2 (7 bases). CDR3 length equals 15 residues. V was trimmed by 6 bases and J by 0 bases, leaving 14 bases between them. Looked up from germline, CDR1 is SGHRS and CDR2 is YFSETQ. CDR3 in amino acids: CASTIRGGSTDTQYF. DNA for the CDR3: TGCGCCAGCACCATAAGGGGGGGGAGCACAGATACGCAGTATTTT.

This chain joins TRBV28 and TRBJ1-5, with D perhaps matching TRBD1 (6 bases). The CDR3 runs to 19 residues. The V end was cut by 1 base, the J end by 0 bases, with 19 bases between. The germline V gene encodes CDR1 MDHEN and CDR2 SYDVKM. The CDR3: CASSLLRFVGGHSNQPQHF. The CDR3, as DNA: TGTGCCAGCAGTTTATTAAGGTTTGTCGGGGGGCATAGCAATCAGCCCCAGCATTTT.

This chain connects TRBV15 to TRBJ1-6; D is possibly TRBD1 (6 bases). Trimming took off 0 bases at V and 8 bases at J, with 8 bases between the two ends. CDR3 length: 14 amino acids. Germline CDR1 reads LNHNV; CDR2 reads YYDKDF (reference sequence). This CDR3 is CATSRDRGHSPLHF. The CDR3 DNA reads TGTGCCACCAGCAGAGACAGGGGCCATTCACCCCTCCACTTT.

The chain couples TRBV19 to TRBJ1-3; D is unclear. The length of the CDR3 is 15 residues. CDR1 is LNHDA, CDR2 SQIVND, per germline (reference sequence). Trimming cost V 3 bases and J 2 bases, with 11 bases left between them. CDR3 in DNA: TGTGCCAGTAGTATTGTATTGGGCCCTGGAAACACCATATATTTT. Translating it yields CASSIVLGPGNTIYF.

This clone turned up a few times. The rearrangement uses TRBV19 and TRBJ1-1, with a tentative D call TRBD1 (5 bases). The CDR3 consists of 14 residues. The V gene's germline CDR1 is LNHDA and CDR2 SQIVND (reference sequence). Trimming took off 4 bases at V and 2 bases at J, with 11 bases between the two ends. The CDR3 sequence is CASSSRTLNTEAFF. The CDR3, as DNA: TGTGCCAGTAGTAGCAGGACACTTAACACTGAAGCTTTCTTT.

The gene calls are TRBV24-1 and TRBJ1-5; 10 nucleotides match TRBD1. Germline V gene sequence: CDR1 KGHDR, CDR2 SFDVKD. The V gene end was trimmed by 3 bases and the J gene end by 0 bases; junction bases not matched to a gene: 19. The CDR3 totals 22 residues. In nucleotides, the CDR3 is TGTGCCACCAGTGATCGGGACAGGGGAGCATCTATACAGCCATATAGCAATCAGCCCCAGCATTTT. Translated: CATSDRDRGASIQPYSNQPQHF.

V and J are TRBV4-2 and TRBJ1-3; tentative D call: TRBD1 (6 bases). Germline V gene sequence: CDR1 LGHNA, CDR2 YNFKEQ. The CDR3 covers 16 residues. Trimming left V 3 bases short and J 4 bases short, with 16 bases between. As DNA, the CDR3 is TGTGCCAGCAGCCAGGCCCAAGGGGGGGTCGGAAACACCATATATTTT. Translated: CASSQAQGGVGNTIYF.

The chain employs TRBV19 and TRBJ2-7; the D gene is possibly TRBD2 (6 bases). The V end lost 5 bases, the J end lost 4 bases, and 18 bases lay between the germline ends. CDR3 length equals 15 residues. From germline, CDR1 is LNHDA and CDR2 SQIVND (reference sequence). The CDR3 DNA reads as TGTGCCAGTAGTCCTTATAGCGGTACCTTTTACGAGCAGTACTTC. Protein sequence: CASSPYSGTFYEQYF.

About this clone itself: Other DNA sequences in this specimen translate into the identical CDR3. The V and J genes are TRBV12-3 or TRBV12-4 and TRBJ1-1; no firm D call. V was cut by 3 bases and J by 5 bases, with 4 bases left in between. The CDR3 extends over 11 amino acids. The CDR3, as DNA: TGTGCCAGCAGTTTTAGAACTGAAGCTTTCTTT. It yields the protein CASSFRTEAFF.

A remark on this clone: The sample holds other DNA sequences that translate to the same CDR3. The chain employs TRBV5-1 and TRBJ1-1; 7 bases line up with TRBD1. CDR1 and CDR2 from the germline V gene are SGHRS and YFSETQ. The CDR3 runs 14 residues. With 0 bases clipped from V and 4 bases from J, the junction kept 3 bases outside the gene matches. This chain's CDR3 is CASSLDRGRTEAFF. The CDR3, as DNA: TGCGCCAGCAGCTTGGACAGGGGACGCACTGAAGCTTTCTTT.

V usage is TRBV10-3 and J usage is TRBJ2-1, with 10 bases lining up with TRBD2. The CDR3 loop spans 15 amino acids. Germline V CDR1 and CDR2: ENHRY, SYGVKD. The J segment lost 0 bases and the V segment lost 9 bases, leaving 5 bases of the junction unmatched. The DNA for the CDR3 is TGTGCCATAGCCCCTAGCGGGAGCTCCTACAATGAGCAGTTCTTC. Its translation: CAIAPSGSSYNEQFF.

The chain couples TRBV9 to TRBJ2-5; D is perhaps TRBD1 (5 bases). CDR3 length: 16 residues. Germline loops: CDR1 SGDLS, CDR2 YYNGEE. V shed 4 bases and J shed 5 bases, with 21 bases lying between them. In nucleotides, the CDR3 is TGTGCCAGCAGCCCCAGGAAAGGTACAGGCAGGGAGACCCAGTACTTC. This translates into CASSPRKGTGRETQYF.

The V gene is TRBV24-1, the J gene TRBJ2-1; weak D call: TRBD1 (6 bases). Germline lookup yields CDR1 KGHDR and CDR2 SFDVKD. The V end lost 4 bases, the J end lost 12 bases, and 18 bases lay between the germline ends. This CDR3 spans 14 amino acids. This CDR3 is CATSDRSQGSGQFF. The CDR3, as DNA: TGTGCCACCAGTGACCGCAGCCAGGGGTCGGGGCAGTTCTTC.

This clone was seen just once. This chain uses TRBV19 with TRBJ1-6; 7 nucleotides agree with TRBD1. Germline values: CDR1 LNHDA, CDR2 SQIVND (reference sequence). The CDR3 contains 15 residues. V dropped 3 bases and J dropped 7; count of bases not matched to a gene: 6. CDR3 sequence: CASSITGEGNSPLHF. DNA of the CDR3: TGTGCCAGTAGTATTACAGGGGAAGGGAATTCACCCCTCCACTTT.

V and J are TRBV19 and TRBJ2-2, with 8 bases matching TRBD1. From germline, CDR1 is LNHDA and CDR2 SQIVND (reference sequence). This CDR3 has 15 residues. V shed 5 bases, J shed 3 bases, and the junction held 5 bases outside the gene matches. CDR3 DNA sequence: TGTGCCAGTAGTCCAACAGGGGGTTACACCGGGGAGCTGTTTTTT. It is translated as CASSPTGGYTGELFF.

The chain couples TRBV6-2 or TRBV6-3 to TRBJ1-4, with D possibly being TRBD1 (6 bases). With 2 bases removed from V and 5 bases from J, the gap between germline ends came to 12 bases. The length of the CDR3 is 15 residues. Germline lookup yields CDR1 MNHEY and CDR2 SVGEGT. The CDR3 spells CASSYGTSFNEKLFF. CDR3 in DNA: TGTGCCAGCAGTTACGGGACAAGCTTCAATGAAAAACTGTTTTTT.

The chain joins TRBV11-2 to TRBJ2-7; D ambiguous. This CDR3 region has 15 residues. V lost 2 bases, J lost 2 bases, and 13 bases lay in between. Germline V gene lookup returns CDR1 SGHAT and CDR2 FQNNGV. CDR3 sequence: CASSLYGGAAYEQYF. The DNA for the CDR3 is TGTGCCAGCAGCTTATATGGCGGAGCAGCCTACGAGCAGTACTTC.

The chain links TRBV10-3 to TRBJ2-6, with D perhaps TRBD2 (5 bases). CDR3 size: 15 residues. V gave up 6 bases and J gave up 4 bases, with 13 bases separating them. CDR1 is ENHRY, CDR2 SYGVKD, per germline. CDR3 nucleotides: TGTGCCATCAGGGACTCTGGGCCGGGGGCCAACGTCCTGACTTTC. Translated: CAIRDSGPGANVLTF.

The chain employs TRBV2 and TRBJ2-5; D might be TRBD2 (6 bases). CDR1 is SNHLY, CDR2 FYNNEI, per germline. The V and J ends lost 6 bases and 1 base respectively, with 9 bases between them. This CDR3 contains 13 residues. CDR3 sequence: CASRRTTQETQYF. The CDR3 DNA reads TGTGCCAGCAGACGGACTACCCAAGAGACCCAGTACTTC.

This chain joins TRBV5-4 and TRBJ1-2; TRBD1 matches 8 bases. V trimming: 8 bases; J trimming: 0 bases; junction bases outside the gene matches: 12. In germline, CDR1 is SGHNT, CDR2 YYREEE (reference sequence). The CDR3 loop spans 16 amino acids. For the CDR3, the DNA is TGTGCCAGTGGGGACAGGAGGATATCAGCTAACTATGGCTACACCTTC. This encodes CASGDRRISANYGYTF.

The chain is built from TRBV10-1 and TRBJ2-1, with 9 bases aligning to TRBD2. Germline V gene lookup returns CDR1 WNHNN and CDR2 SYGVQD (reference sequence). Trimming at V came to 5 bases and at J to 10 bases, leaving 15 bases not matched to a gene. The CDR3 loop spans 16 amino acids. DNA of the CDR3: TGCGCCAGCAGTAGTAGCGGGAGAACCCAGGGCAGGGAGCAGTTCTTC. The encoded protein is CASSSSGRTQGREQFF.

V is TRBV6-6 and J is TRBJ2-7; the D is unclear. Germline CDR1 reads MNHNY; CDR2 reads SVGAGI (reference sequence). Trimming took 4 bases from V and 2 from J, leaving 12 bases between them. The CDR3 has 14 residues. The CDR3 DNA follows: TGTGCCAGCAGTTCCGTGTCTGTTGCCTACGAGCAGTACTTC. It yields the protein CASSSVSVAYEQYF.

V usage is TRBV9 and J usage is TRBJ2-3; 9 nucleotides agree with TRBD2. Germline CDR1 and CDR2: SGDLS and YYNGEE. This CDR3 region has 21 residues. Unmatched junction bases numbered 18, after V lost 0 bases and J lost 1 base. The CDR3 region has the DNA TGTGCCAGCAGCGTAGCGGGGGGGGGTCCGGCGGGAGGGCCGGGCACAGATACGCAGTATTTT. Residues: CASSVAGGGPAGGPGTDTQYF.